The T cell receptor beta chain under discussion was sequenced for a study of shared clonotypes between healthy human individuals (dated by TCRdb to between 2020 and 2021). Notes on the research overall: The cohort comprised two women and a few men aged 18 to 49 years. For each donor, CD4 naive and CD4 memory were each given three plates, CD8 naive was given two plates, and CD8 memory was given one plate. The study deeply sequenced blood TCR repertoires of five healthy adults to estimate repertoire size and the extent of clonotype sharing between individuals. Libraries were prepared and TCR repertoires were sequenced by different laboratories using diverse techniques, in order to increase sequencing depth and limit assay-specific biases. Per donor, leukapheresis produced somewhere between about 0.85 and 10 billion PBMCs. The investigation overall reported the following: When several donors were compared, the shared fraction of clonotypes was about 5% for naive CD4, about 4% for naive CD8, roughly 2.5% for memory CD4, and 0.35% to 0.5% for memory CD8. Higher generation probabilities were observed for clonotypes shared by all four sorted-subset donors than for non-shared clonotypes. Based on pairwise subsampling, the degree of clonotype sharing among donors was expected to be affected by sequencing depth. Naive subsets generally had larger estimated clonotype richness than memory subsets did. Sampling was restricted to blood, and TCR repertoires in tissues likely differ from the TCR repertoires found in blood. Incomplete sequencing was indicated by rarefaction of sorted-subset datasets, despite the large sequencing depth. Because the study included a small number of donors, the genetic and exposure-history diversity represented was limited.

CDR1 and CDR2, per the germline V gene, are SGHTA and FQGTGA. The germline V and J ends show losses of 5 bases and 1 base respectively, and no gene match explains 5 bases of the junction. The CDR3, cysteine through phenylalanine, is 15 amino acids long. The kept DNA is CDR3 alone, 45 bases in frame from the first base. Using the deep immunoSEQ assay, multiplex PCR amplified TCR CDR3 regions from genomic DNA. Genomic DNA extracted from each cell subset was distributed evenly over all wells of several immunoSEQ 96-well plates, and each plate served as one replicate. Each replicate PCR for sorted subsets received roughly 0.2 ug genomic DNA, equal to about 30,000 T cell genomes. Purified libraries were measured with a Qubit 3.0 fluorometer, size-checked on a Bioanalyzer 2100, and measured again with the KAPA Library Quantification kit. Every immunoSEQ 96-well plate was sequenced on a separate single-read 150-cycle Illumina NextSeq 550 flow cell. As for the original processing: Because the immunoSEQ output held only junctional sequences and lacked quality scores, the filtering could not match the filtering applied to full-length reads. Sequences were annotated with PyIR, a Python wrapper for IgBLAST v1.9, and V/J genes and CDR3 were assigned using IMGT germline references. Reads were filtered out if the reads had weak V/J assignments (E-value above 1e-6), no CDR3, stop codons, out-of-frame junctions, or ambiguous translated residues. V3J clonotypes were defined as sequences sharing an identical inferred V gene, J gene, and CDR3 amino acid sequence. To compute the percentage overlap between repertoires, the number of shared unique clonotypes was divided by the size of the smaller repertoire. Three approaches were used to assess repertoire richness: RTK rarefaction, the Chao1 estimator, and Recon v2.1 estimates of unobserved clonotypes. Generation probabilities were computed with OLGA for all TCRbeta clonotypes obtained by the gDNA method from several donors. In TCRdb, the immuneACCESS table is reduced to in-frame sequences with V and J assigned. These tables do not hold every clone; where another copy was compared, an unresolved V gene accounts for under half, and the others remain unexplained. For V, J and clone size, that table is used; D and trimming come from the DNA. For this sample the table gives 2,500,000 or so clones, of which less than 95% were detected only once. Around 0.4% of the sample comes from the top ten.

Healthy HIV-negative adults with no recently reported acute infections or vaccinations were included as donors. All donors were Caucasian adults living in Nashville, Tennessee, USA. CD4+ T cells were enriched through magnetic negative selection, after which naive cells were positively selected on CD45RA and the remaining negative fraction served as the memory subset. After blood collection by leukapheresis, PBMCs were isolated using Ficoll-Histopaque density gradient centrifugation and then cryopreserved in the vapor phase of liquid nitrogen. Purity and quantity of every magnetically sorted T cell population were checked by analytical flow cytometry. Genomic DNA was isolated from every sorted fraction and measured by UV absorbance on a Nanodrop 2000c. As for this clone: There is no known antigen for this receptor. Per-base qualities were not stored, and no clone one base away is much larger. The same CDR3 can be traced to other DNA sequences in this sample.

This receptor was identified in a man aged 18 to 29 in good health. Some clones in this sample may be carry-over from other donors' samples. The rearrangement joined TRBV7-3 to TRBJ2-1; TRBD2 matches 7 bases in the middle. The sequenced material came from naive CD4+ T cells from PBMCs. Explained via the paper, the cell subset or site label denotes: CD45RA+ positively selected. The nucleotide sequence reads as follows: TGTGCCAGCAGCCCTCTGGGGGGGTCCTACAATGAGCAGTTCTTC. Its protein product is CASSPLGGSYNEQFF.